This entry lists 2 T cell receptor beta chains sequenced from one sample in a study of T cell responses to AZD1222 COVID-19 vaccine. Using immunoSEQ multiplex PCR, the repertoire was profiled, and TCRdb retains in-frame clones only, with some absent. This repertoire shows about 120,000 clones, approximately 90% found once; its top ten account for 4% to 4.5%. The specimen was peripheral blood, collected 28 days after the second dose of the MenACWY control vaccine. These receptors were collected from an adult who received the MenACWY meningococcal vaccine as a control.

This chain joins TRBV25-1 and TRBJ1-1; D is unclear. Germline V gives CDR1 MGHDK, CDR2 SYGVNS. The CDR3 covers 15 residues. Trimming removed 1 base at V and 8 bases at J, with 17 bases between. The DNA for the CDR3 is TGTGCCAGCAGTGAATTCGGGGTCGGCTCCGGGGAAGCTTTCTTT. Residues: CASSEFGVGSGEAFF. Filled out from reference TRBV25-1 and TRBJ1-1, the complete variable domain reads EADIYQTPRYLVIGTGKKITLECSQTMGHDKMYWYQQDPGMELHLIHYSYGVNSTEKGDLSSESTVSRIRTEHFPLTLESARPSHTSQYLCASSEFGVGSGEAFFGQGTRLTVV.

The V gene is TRBV7-9, the J gene TRBJ2-7, with 9 nucleotides matching TRBD1. Germline V gives CDR1 SEHNR, CDR2 FQNEAQ (reference sequence). Losses at the gene ends were 5 bases for V and 5 bases for J; bases not matched to a gene: 10. The CDR3 is 15 amino acids. CDR3: CASSPPLGQGDEQYF. CDR3 bases: TGTGCCAGCAGCCCTCCTTTGGGACAGGGCGACGAGCAGTACTTC.